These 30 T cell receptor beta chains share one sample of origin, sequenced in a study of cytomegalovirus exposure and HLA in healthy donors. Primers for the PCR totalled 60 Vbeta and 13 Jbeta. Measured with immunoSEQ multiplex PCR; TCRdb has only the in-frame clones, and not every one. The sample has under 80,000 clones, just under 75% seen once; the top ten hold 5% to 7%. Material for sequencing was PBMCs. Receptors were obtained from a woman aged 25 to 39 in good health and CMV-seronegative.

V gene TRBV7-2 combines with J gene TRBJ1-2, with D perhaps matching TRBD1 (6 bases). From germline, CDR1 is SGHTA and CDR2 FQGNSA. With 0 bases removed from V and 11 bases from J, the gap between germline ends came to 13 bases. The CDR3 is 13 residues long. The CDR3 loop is CASSLANRDRYTF. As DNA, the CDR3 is TGTGCCAGCAGCTTAGCAAACAGGGATAGGTACACCTTC.

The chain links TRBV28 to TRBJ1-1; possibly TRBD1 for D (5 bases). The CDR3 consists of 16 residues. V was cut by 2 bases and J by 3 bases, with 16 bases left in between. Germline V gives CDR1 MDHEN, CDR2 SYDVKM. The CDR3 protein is CASSLTYRGLDTEAFF. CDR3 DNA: TGTGCCAGCAGTTTAACATATAGGGGCCTCGACACTGAAGCTTTCTTT.

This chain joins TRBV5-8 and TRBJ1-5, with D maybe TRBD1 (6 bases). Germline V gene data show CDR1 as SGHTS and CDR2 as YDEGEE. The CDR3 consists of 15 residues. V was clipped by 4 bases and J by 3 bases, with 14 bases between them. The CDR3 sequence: CASSPTGNNNQPQHF. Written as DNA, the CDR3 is TGTGCCAGCAGCCCTACAGGGAACAACAATCAGCCCCAGCATTTT.

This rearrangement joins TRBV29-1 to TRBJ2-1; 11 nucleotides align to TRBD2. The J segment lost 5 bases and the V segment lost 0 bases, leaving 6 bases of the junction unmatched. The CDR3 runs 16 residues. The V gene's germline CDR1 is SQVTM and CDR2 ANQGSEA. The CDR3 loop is CSVEEYGTSGNNEQFF. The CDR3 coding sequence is TGCAGCGTTGAAGAATATGGGACTAGCGGCAACAATGAGCAGTTCTTC.

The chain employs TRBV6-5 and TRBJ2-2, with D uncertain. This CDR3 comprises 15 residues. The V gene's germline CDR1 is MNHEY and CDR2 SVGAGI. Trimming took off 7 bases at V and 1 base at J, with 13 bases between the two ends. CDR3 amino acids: CASNSFHLNTGELFF. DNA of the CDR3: TGTGCCAGCAACTCCTTTCACTTGAACACCGGGGAGCTGTTTTTT.

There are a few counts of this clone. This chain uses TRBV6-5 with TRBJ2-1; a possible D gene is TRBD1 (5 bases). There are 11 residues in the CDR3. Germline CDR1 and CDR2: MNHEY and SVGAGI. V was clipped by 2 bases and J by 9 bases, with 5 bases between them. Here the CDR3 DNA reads TGTGCCAGCAGTTACACAGGTGAGCAGTTCTTC. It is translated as CASSYTGEQFF.

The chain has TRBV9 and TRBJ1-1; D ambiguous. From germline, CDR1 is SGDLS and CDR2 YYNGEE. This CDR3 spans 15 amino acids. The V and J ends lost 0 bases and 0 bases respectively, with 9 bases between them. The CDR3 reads CASSVEDGMNTEAFF. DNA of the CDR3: TGTGCCAGCAGCGTAGAGGACGGGATGAACACTGAAGCTTTCTTT.

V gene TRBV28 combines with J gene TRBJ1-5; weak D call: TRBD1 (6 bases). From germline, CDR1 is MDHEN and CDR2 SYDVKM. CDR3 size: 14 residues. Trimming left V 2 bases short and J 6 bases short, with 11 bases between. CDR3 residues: CASSLGAGAQPQHF. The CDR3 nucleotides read TGTGCCAGCAGTTTAGGGGCAGGGGCTCAGCCCCAGCATTTT. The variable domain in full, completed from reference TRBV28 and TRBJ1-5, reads DVKVTQSSRYLVKRTGEKVFLECVQDMDHENMFWYRQDPGLGLRLIYFSYDVKMKEKGDIPEGYSVSREKKERFSLILESASTNQTSMYLCASSLGAGAQPQHFGDGTRLSIL.

The CDR3 DNA reads as TGTGCCAGCAGTGCCGGACAGGCCTTAAGATCAACTAATGAAAAACTGTTTTTT. Protein sequence: CASSAGQALRSTNEKLFF. This chain joins TRBV2 and TRBJ1-4, with 7 bases matching TRBD1. V dropped 4 bases and J dropped 0; count of bases not matched to a gene: 11. This CDR3 has 18 amino acids. Germline values: CDR1 SNHLY, CDR2 FYNNEI.

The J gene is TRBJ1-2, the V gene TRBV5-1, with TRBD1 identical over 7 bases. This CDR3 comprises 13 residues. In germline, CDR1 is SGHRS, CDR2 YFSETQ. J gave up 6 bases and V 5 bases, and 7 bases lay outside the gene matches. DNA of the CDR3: TGCGCCAGCAGTCGCGACAGGGTGGATGGCTACACCTTC. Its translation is CASSRDRVDGYTF.

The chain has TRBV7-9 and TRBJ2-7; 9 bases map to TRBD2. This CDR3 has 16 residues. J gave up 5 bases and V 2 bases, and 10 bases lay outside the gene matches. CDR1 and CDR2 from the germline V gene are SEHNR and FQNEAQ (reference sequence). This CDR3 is CASSLLSSGMSHEQYF. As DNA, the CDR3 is TGTGCCAGCAGCTTACTCTCTAGCGGGATGTCCCACGAGCAGTACTTC.

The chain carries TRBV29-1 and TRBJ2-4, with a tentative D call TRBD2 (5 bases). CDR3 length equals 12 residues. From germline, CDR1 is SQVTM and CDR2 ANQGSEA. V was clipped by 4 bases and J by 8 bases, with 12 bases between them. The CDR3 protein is CSVGRRRDIQYF. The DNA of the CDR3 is TGCAGCGTTGGTCGACGGCGGGACATTCAGTACTTC. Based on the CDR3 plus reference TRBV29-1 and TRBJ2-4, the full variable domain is SAVISQKPSRDICQRGTSLTIQCQVDSQVTMMFWYRQQPGQSLTLIATANQGSEATYESGFVIDKFPISRPNLTFSTLTVSNMSPEDSSIYLCSVGRRRDIQYFGAGTRLSVL.

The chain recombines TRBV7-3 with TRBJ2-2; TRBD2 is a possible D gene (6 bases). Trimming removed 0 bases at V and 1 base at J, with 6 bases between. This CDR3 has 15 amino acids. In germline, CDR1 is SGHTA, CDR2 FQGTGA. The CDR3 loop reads CASSLTGGNTGELFF. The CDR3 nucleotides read TGTGCCAGCAGCTTAACGGGAGGGAACACCGGGGAGCTGTTTTTT. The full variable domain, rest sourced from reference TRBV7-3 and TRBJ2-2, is GAGVSQTPSNKVTEKGKYVELRCDPISGHTALYWYRQSLGQGPEFLIYFQGTGAADDSGLPNDRFFAVRPEGSVSTLKIQRTERGDSAVYLCASSLTGGNTGELFFGEGSRLTVL.

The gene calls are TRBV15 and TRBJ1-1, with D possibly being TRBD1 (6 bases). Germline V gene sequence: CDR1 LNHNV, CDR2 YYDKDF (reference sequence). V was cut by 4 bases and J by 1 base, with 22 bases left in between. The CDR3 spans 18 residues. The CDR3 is CATSTPTRQELRNTEAFF. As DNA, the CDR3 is TGTGCCACCAGCACCCCTACCAGACAGGAGCTAAGGAACACTGAAGCTTTCTTT.

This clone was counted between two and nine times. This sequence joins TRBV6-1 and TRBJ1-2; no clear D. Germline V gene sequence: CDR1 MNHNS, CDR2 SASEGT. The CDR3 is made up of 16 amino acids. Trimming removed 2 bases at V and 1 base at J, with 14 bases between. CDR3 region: CASSEYWLTVNYGYTF. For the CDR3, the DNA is TGTGCCAGCAGTGAATATTGGCTTACAGTTAACTATGGCTACACCTTC.

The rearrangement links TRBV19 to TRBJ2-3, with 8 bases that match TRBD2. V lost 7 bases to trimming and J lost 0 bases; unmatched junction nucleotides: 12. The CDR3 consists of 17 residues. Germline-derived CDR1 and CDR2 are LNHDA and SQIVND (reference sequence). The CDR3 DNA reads TGTGCCAGTACCCCTAGCGGGTTCCAACCTAGCACAGATACGCAGTATTTT. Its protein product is CASTPSGFQPSTDTQYF.

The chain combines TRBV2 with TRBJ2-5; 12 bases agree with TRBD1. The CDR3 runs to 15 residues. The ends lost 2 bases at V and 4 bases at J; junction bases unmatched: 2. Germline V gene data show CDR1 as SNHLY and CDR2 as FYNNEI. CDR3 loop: CASSEWGQGAETQYF. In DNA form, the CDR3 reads TGTGCCAGCAGTGAATGGGGACAGGGGGCAGAGACCCAGTACTTC.

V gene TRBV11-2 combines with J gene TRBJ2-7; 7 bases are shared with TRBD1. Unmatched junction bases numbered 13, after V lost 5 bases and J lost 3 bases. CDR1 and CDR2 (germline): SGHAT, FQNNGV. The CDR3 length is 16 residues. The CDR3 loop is CASSPLSRDRDYEQYF. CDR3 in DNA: TGTGCCAGCAGCCCCCTATCCCGGGACAGAGACTACGAGCAGTACTTC.

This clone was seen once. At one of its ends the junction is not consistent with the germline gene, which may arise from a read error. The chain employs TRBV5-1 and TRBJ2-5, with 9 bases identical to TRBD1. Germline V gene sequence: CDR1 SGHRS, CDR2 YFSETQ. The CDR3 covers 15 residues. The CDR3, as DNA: TGCGCCAGCAGCTTAGGGACAGGGAAACAAGAGGCCCAGTACTTC. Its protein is CASSLGTGKQEAQYF.

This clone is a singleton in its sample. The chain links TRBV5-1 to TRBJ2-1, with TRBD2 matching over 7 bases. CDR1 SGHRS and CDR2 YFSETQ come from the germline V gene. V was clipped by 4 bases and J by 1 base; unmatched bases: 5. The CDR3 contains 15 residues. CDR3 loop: CASSASGTSYNEQFF. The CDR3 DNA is TGCGCCAGCAGCGCCAGCGGGACGTCCTACAATGAGCAGTTCTTC.

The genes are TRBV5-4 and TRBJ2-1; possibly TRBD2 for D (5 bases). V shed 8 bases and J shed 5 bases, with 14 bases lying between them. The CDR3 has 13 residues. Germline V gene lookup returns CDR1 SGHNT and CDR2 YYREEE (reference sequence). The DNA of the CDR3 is TGTGCCAGTAGGGAGATCGGGCACAATGAGCAGTTCTTC. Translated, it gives CASREIGHNEQFF.

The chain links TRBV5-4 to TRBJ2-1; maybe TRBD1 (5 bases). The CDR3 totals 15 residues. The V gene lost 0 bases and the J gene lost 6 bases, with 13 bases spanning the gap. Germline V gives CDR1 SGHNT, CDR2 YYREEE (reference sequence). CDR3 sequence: CASSLGSSRGNEQFF. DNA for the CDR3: TGTGCCAGCAGCTTGGGGAGCTCTAGGGGCAATGAGCAGTTCTTC.

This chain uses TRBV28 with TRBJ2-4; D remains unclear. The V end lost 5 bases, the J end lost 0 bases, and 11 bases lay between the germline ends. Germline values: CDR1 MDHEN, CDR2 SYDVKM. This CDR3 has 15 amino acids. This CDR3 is CASSPPELAKNIQYF. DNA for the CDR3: TGTGCCAGCAGTCCCCCCGAACTAGCCAAAAACATTCAGTACTTC.

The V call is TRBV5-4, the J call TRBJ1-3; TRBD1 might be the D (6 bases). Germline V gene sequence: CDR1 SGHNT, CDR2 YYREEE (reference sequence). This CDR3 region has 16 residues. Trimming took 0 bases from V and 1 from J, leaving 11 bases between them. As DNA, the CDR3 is TGTGCCAGCAGCTTGGACAGGGCAAATTCTGGAAACACCATATATTTT. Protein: CASSLDRANSGNTIYF.

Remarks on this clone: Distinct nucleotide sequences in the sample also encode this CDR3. The CDR3 sequence: CASSQGYRSTDTQYF. The CDR3 DNA reads TGCGCCAGCAGCCAAGGGTACAGGAGCACAGATACGCAGTATTTT. The chain joins TRBV4-1 to TRBJ2-3, with D perhaps matching TRBD1 (5 bases). V lost 1 base to trimming and J lost 0 bases, with 8 bases between them. Germline lookup yields CDR1 MGHRA and CDR2 YSYEKL. The CDR3 is made up of 15 amino acids.

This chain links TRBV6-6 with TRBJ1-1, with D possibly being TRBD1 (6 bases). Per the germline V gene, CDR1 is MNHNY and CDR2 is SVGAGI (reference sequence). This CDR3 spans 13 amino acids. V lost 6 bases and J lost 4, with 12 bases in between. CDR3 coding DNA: TGTGCCAGCAGAACAACAGGGAGCACTGAAGCTTTCTTT. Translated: CASRTTGSTEAFF.

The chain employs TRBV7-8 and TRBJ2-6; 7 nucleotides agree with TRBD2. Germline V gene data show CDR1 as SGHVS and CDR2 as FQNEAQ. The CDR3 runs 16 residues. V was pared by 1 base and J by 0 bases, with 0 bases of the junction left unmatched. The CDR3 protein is CASSLGGGSGANVLTF. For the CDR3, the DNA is TGTGCCAGCAGCTTAGGGGGGGGCTCTGGGGCCAACGTCCTGACTTTC.

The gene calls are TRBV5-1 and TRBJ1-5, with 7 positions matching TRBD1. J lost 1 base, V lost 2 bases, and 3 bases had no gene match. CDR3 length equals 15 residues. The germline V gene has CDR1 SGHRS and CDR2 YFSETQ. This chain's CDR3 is CASSLQGRSNQPQHF. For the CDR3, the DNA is TGCGCCAGCAGCTTACAGGGGAGGAGCAATCAGCCCCAGCATTTT.

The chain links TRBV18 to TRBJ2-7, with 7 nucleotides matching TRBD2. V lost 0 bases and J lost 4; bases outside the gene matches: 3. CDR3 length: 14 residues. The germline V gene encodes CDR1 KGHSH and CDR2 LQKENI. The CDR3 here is CASSPPGGGYEQYV. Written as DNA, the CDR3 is TGTGCCAGCTCACCACCGGGCGGGGGATACGAGCAGTACGTC.

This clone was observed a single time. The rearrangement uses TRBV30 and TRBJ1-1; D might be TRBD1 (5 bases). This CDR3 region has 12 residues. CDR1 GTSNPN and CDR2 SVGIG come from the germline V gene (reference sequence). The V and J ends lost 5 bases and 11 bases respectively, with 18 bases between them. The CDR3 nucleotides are TGTGCCTGGGATTCCGGGACTCTGGGGGCTTTCTTT. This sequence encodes CAWDSGTLGAFF.